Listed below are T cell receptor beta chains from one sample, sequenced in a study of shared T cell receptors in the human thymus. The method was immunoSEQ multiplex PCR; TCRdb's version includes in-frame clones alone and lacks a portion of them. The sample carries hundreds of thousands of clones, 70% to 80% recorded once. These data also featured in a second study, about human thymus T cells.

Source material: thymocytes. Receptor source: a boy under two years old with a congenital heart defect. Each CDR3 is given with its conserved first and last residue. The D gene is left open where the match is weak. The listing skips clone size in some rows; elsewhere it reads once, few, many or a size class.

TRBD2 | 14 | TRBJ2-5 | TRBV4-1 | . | CASSQGPSGETQYF | TGCGCCAGCAGCCAAGGCCCTAGCGGAGAGACCCAGTACTTC
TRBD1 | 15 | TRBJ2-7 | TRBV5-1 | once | CASSLGQGEPYEQYF | TGCGCCAGCAGCTTGGGACAGGGGGAACCCTACGAGCAGTACTTC
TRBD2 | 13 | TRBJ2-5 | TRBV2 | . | CASFSGRGETQYF | TGTGCCAGCTTCAGCGGGAGAGGTGAGACCCAGTACTTC
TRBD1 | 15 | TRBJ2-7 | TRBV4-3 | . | CASISSGTGAHEQYF | TGCGCCAGCATCAGCTCTGGGACAGGGGCCCACGAGCAGTACTTC
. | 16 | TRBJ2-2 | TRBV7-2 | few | CASSPTRDSNTGELFF | TGTGCCAGCAGCCCGACTCGGGACTCGAACACCGGGGAGCTGTTTTTT
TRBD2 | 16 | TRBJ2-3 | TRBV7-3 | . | CASSPTSVSSTDTQYF | TGTGCCAGCAGCCCCACTAGCGTATCTAGCACAGATACGCAGTATTTT
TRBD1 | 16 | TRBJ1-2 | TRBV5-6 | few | CASSLASQGGYYGYTF | TGTGCCAGCAGCTTGGCCTCGCAGGGGGGTTATTATGGCTACACCTTC
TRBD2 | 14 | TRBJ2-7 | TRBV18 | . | CASSPWGGSYEQYF | TGTGCCAGCTCACCATGGGGGGGATCCTACGAGCAGTACTTC
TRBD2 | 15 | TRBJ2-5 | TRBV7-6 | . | CASSARTSGKETQYF | TGTGCCAGCAGCGCAAGGACTAGCGGGAAAGAGACCCAGTACTTC
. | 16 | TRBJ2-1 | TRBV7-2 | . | CASSSPGSGIHNEQFF | TGTGCCAGCAGCTCCCCGGGGAGTGGAATCCACAATGAGCAGTTCTTC
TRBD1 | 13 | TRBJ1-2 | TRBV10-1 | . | CASSDSTGKGYTF | TGCGCCAGCAGTGATTCGACAGGGAAGGGCTACACCTTC
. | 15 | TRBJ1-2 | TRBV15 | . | CATSRDETGPRGYTF | TGTGCCACCAGCAGAGATGAGACAGGCCCTAGGGGCTACACCTTC
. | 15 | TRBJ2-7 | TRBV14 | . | CASSQGGWGGYEQYF | TGTGCCAGCAGCCAAGGGGGGTGGGGAGGTTACGAGCAGTACTTC
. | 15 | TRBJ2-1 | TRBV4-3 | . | CASSQDLRFYNEQFF | TGCGCCAGCAGCCAAGATTTACGGTTTTACAATGAGCAGTTCTTC
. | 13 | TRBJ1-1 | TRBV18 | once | CASSPGGCTEAFF | TGTGCCAGCTCACCAGGGGGCTGCACTGAAGCTTTCTTT
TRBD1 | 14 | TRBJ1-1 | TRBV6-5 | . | CASRPDRGHTEAFF | TGTGCCAGCAGACCGGACAGGGGGCACACTGAAGCTTTCTTT
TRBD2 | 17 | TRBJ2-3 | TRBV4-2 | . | CASSRLTGTSGADTQYF | TGTGCCAGCAGCCGTCTCACCGGGACTAGCGGTGCAGATACGCAGTATTTT
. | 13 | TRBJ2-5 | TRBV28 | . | CASTRVAEETQYF | TGTGCCAGCACCAGAGTAGCGGAAGAGACCCAGTACTTC
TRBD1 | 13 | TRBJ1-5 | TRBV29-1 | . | CSVEQGAGQPQHF | TGCAGCGTTGAACAGGGGGCGGGCCAGCCCCAGCATTTT
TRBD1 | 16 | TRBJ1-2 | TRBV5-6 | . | CASSPGQPGFLRLNTF | TGTGCCAGCAGCCCGGGACAGCCCGGGTTTTTGCGTCTGAACACCTTC
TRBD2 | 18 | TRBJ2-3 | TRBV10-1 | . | CASSEPLLAGESTDTQYF | TGCGCCAGCAGTGAGCCATTACTAGCGGGAGAGAGCACAGATACGCAGTATTTT
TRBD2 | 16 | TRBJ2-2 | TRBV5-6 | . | CASSPPGGMTTGELFF | TGTGCCAGCAGCCCCCCGGGGGGGATGACCACCGGGGAGCTGTTTTTT